The TCR beta chain under discussion was sequenced for a study of T-cell reconstitution after alpha-beta-depleted transplantation in children. This clonotype was counted between two and nine times. The library targeted TCRbeta and was prepared with unique molecular identifiers. TCRdb reanalysed the PCR reads using MiXCR and keeps one entry per CDR3 protein. Seen here are 450,000 to 600,000 distinct CDR3 sequences, approximately 16% observed once, and the top ten hold 3% to 4%. J lost 4 bases, V lost 2 bases, and 6 bases had no gene match. Germline assignment: CDR1 SGHDT and CDR2 YYEEEE. The CDR3 runs 15 residues.

The sequences come from PBMCs from the stem cell graft donor, collected from the stem cell graft. The chain joins TRBV5-6 to TRBJ2-5; 9 positions agree with TRBD2. This TCR derives from a human donor who donated a stem cell graft to a child with acute lymphoblastic leukemia. DNA of the CDR3: TGTGCCAGCAGCTTCTCTCTAGCGGGGTCAGAGACCCAGTACTTC. It codes for CASSFSLAGSETQYF.